Listed here is a single TCR beta chain. Its antigen is unknown. Researchers ran the PCR with 60 Vbeta and 13 Jbeta primers. The data were produced by immunoSEQ multiplex PCR, yet TCRdb's version contains in-frame clones alone and is incomplete. The repertoire has about 180,000 clones, 80% to 85% of them found once; the top ten carry over 2%. The data derive from a study of cytomegalovirus exposure and HLA in healthy donors. As for the study in general: Of some 410 genotyped donors, roughly 81% grouped in the Caucasian-associated ancestry cluster.

Findings and caveats of the study: The only immune exposure information that was available was CMV serostatus.

Each donor was nominally healthy when sampled (though unrecorded immune exposures were likely). The CDR3 covers 14 residues. V was shortened by 6 bases and J by 0 bases, with 15 bases between the two germline ends. Germline V lookup: CDR1 SQVTM, CDR2 ANQGSEA. This chain uses TRBV29-1 with TRBJ2-7, with D possibly being TRBD1 (6 bases). Material: PBMCs. The source is a woman in her thirties in good health and CMV-seronegative. CDR3 DNA sequence: TGCAGCGTCTTCACCGGGACAAACTCCTACGAGCAGTACTTC. Translating it yields CSVFTGTNSYEQYF.